This record looks at one TCR beta chain sequence and its context. The length of the CDR3 is 16 residues. Trimming left V 3 bases short and J 5 bases short, with 18 bases between. Germline CDR1 is LNHDA and CDR2 is SQIVND (reference sequence). The sample originates from a study of T cell changes during pregnancy in multiple sclerosis. Libraries were prepared by immunoSEQ multiplex PCR; TCRdb keeps only in-frame clonotypes and omits some of them. The sample contains approximately 130,000 clones, roughly 97% of which appear only once. The origin of this receptor is a female donor with multiple sclerosis, enrolled in a pregnancy study. This chain joins TRBV19 and TRBJ2-3; weak D call: TRBD2 (6 bases). Sequencing used peripheral blood, obtained after pregnancy. CDR3 loop: CASSMDIRRELDTQYF. CDR3 in DNA: TGTGCCAGTAGTATGGACATTCGGAGGGAATTAGATACGCAGTATTTT.